What follows are 29 T cell receptor beta chains derived from one specimen sequenced in a study of T-cell reconstitution after alpha-beta-depleted transplantation in children. Molecular barcoding with unique molecular identifiers was used for the TCRbeta library. From the PCR reads, TCRdb called clonotypes with MiXCR, one entry per CDR3 protein. Of over 400,000 distinct CDR3 sequences listed, roughly two fifths were seen once; the top ten hold roughly a quarter. The source material was PBMCs, sampled before TCRalphabeta/CD19-depleted stem cell transplant. These receptors all come from a girl aged 2-15 years with aplastic anemia, due to receive a stem cell transplant.

This chain joins TRBV7-2 and TRBJ1-2; no definite D call. The CDR3 spans 13 residues. Trimming left V 5 bases short and J 8 bases short, with 15 bases between. Germline-derived CDR1 and CDR2 are SGHTA and FQGNSA. The CDR3 DNA is TGTGCCAGCAGCCTGGTGGTGTTGAGGGGCTACACCTTC. Protein sequence: CASSLVVLRGYTF.

The chain has TRBV15 and TRBJ1-6; 9 nucleotides align to TRBD1. V shed 3 bases, J shed 7 bases, and the junction held 7 bases outside the gene matches. The CDR3 has 16 residues. Germline lookup yields CDR1 LNHNV and CDR2 YYDKDF (reference sequence). CDR3 in amino acids: CATSSQPGTGNSPLHF. The CDR3 DNA sequence: TGTGCCACCAGCAGTCAACCCGGGACAGGGAATTCACCCCTCCACTTT.

The V call is TRBV6-1, the J call TRBJ2-1; possible D gene TRBD2, 6 bases. CDR1 MNHNS and CDR2 SASEGT come from the germline V gene. The CDR3 extends over 20 amino acids. The ends were cut back, 2 bases at V and 3 bases at J, with 26 bases in the middle. DNA for the CDR3: TGTGCCAGCAGTGAAATCCCACAGGCATCCTGGCTAGCGTTCTACAATGAGCAGTTCTTC. Translating it yields CASSEIPQASWLAFYNEQFF.

This clonotype was counted at least ten times. This sequence joins TRBV6-1 and TRBJ2-2, with D perhaps TRBD1 (5 bases). V gave up 5 bases and J gave up 5 bases, with 18 bases separating them. The germline gives CDR1 MNHNS, CDR2 SASEGT. There are 16 residues in the CDR3. CDR3: CASSQTKGIGTGELFF. Written as DNA, the CDR3 is TGTGCCAGCAGTCAGACGAAGGGGATAGGTACCGGGGAGCTGTTTTTT.

The rearrangement uses TRBV7-2 and TRBJ2-4; D not resolved. Trimming stripped 4 bases from V and 3 bases from J, with 10 bases between. The germline gives CDR1 SGHTA, CDR2 FQGNSA. This CDR3 has 14 amino acids. CDR3 protein: CASSSQSVKNIQYF. CDR3 sequence (DNA): TGTGCCAGCAGCTCCCAGTCCGTCAAAAACATTCAGTACTTC.

This clonotype was found many times. The chain couples TRBV20-1 to TRBJ2-5; D remains unclear. The CDR3 has 15 amino acids. V gave up 0 bases and J gave up 5 bases, with 16 bases separating them. Germline lookup yields CDR1 DFQATT and CDR2 SNEGSKA (reference sequence). The CDR3 here is CSAREGLTGMETQYF. Here the CDR3 DNA reads TGCAGTGCTAGAGAGGGATTGACTGGGATGGAGACCCAGTACTTC.

This clonotype was picked up many times. The chain links TRBV2 to TRBJ2-7; maybe TRBD2 (6 bases). Germline V gene lookup returns CDR1 SNHLY and CDR2 FYNNEI. There are 19 residues in the CDR3. Trimming removed 0 bases from V and 3 bases from J, with 24 bases in between. The CDR3 coding sequence is TGTGCCAGCAGTGAAGCGTTTTTTGGACGGGACTCCCGAGTCTACGAGCAGTACTTC. Amino acid sequence: CASSEAFFGRDSRVYEQYF.

The CDR3 region is CSAKTGGDYGYTF. CDR3 bases: TGCAGTGCCAAGACAGGGGGTGACTATGGCTACACCTTC. The chain has TRBV20-1 and TRBJ1-2; TRBD1 matches at 9 bases. Trimming removed 6 bases from V and 3 bases from J; junction bases left unmatched: 5. The CDR3 covers 13 residues. CDR1 is DFQATT, CDR2 SNEGSKA, per germline (reference sequence).

In its sample, this clonotype was seen once. This chain connects TRBV4-1 to TRBJ2-1; 7 bases match TRBD2. Germline-derived CDR1 and CDR2 are MGHRA and YSYEKL. The CDR3 loop spans 16 amino acids. The ends lost 3 bases at V and 3 bases at J; junction bases unmatched: 8. CDR3 sequence (DNA): TGCGCCAGCAGCCAGGAAATTCGGGACTACTACAATGAGCAGTTCTTC. Its protein product is CASSQEIRDYYNEQFF.

This clonotype was observed many times. The gene calls are TRBV11-2 and TRBJ2-3; tentatively, D is TRBD1 (5 bases). The germline gives CDR1 SGHAT, CDR2 FQNNGV. The V gene lost 2 bases and the J gene lost 8 bases, with 8 bases spanning the gap. The CDR3 covers 12 residues. CDR3 residues: CASSLNQGTQYF. In DNA, the CDR3 is TGTGCCAGCAGCTTAAATCAGGGTACGCAGTATTTT.

This clonotype occurred many times. The gene calls are TRBV5-1 and TRBJ1-6, with D uncertain. Germline V gene data show CDR1 as SGHRS and CDR2 as YFSETQ. This CDR3 contains 17 residues. Between the trimmed V and J ends, which lost 5 bases and 0 bases, there was a span of 15 bases. CDR3 sequence reads: CASRLGGTRSYNSPLHF. The CDR3 nucleotides read TGCGCCAGCAGACTGGGAGGAACTCGCTCCTATAATTCACCCCTCCACTTT.

This clonotype was counted many times. V is TRBV24-1 and J is TRBJ2-1, with D perhaps TRBD2 (5 bases). V was shortened by 4 bases and J by 9 bases, with 12 bases between the two germline ends. CDR3 length: 13 residues. Looked up from germline, CDR1 is KGHDR and CDR2 is SFDVKD. The CDR3 DNA is TGTGCCACCAGTGACCGGACTTGGGGTGAGCAGTTCTTC. Its protein is CATSDRTWGEQFF.

This clonotype was found many times. The genes are TRBV20-1 and TRBJ2-5; TRBD1 might be the D (7 bases). V was pared by 6 bases and J by 0 bases, with 17 bases between. Germline V gives CDR1 DFQATT, CDR2 SNEGSKA (reference sequence). The CDR3 spans 15 residues. CDR3 in amino acids: CSAYGQAGHQETQYF. The CDR3 coding sequence is TGCAGTGCCTACGGACAGGCGGGACACCAAGAGACCCAGTACTTC.

The rearrangement links TRBV7-8 to TRBJ2-1; 9 bases are a match to TRBD1. Germline V lookup: CDR1 SGHVS, CDR2 FQNEAQ. This CDR3 contains 17 residues. The J segment lost 4 bases and the V segment lost 6 bases, leaving 13 bases of the junction unmatched. In nucleotides, the CDR3 is TGTGCCAGCAGACCGGGGACAGGGCTACACTATTACAATGAGCAGTTCTTC. It translates to CASRPGTGLHYYNEQFF.

The chain links TRBV28 to TRBJ2-3; D uncertain. The V and J ends lost 3 bases and 2 bases respectively, with 15 bases between them. Germline V gene data show CDR1 as MDHEN and CDR2 as SYDVKM. The CDR3 consists of 16 residues. CDR3 loop: CASSLGPLVDTDTQYF. The CDR3 DNA sequence: TGTGCCAGCAGTTTGGGTCCCCTCGTGGACACAGATACGCAGTATTTT.

The gene calls are TRBV10-3 and TRBJ2-5; 9 positions agree with TRBD1. This CDR3 is built from 14 residues. Germline assignment: CDR1 ENHRY and CDR2 SYGVKD. V gave up 4 bases and J gave up 4 bases; unmatched junction bases: 4. Written as DNA, the CDR3 is TGTGCCATCAGTGGGGGGACAGGGCTAGAGACCCAGTACTTC. Translated: CAISGGTGLETQYF.

A remark on this clonotype: At one of its ends the junction is not consistent with the germline gene, which may arise from a read error. The V call is TRBV2, the J call TRBJ2-7; D not resolved. Germline CDR1 reads SNHLY; CDR2 reads FYNNEI. The CDR3 is 15 amino acids. The DNA for the CDR3 is TGTGCCAGCAGCCGAACAGCGCCCCTCTCCTGCGAGCAGTACTTC. It specifies CASSRTAPLSCEQYF.

This chain's CDR3 is CSARLAAKRDNEQFF. The CDR3 DNA is TGCAGTGCTAGACTAGCGGCGAAACGGGACAATGAGCAGTTCTTC. The rearrangement links TRBV20-1 to TRBJ2-1; the match to TRBD2 covers 7 bases. CDR1 and CDR2 (germline): DFQATT, SNEGSKA (reference sequence). This CDR3 spans 15 amino acids. V shed 2 bases and J 5 bases; nucleotides not matched to a gene: 9.

The sample holds one count of this clonotype. This chain links TRBV29-1 with TRBJ2-7; tentative D call: TRBD1 (5 bases). CDR1 and CDR2 from the germline V gene are SQVTM and ANQGSEA. V lost 5 bases to trimming and J lost 5 bases, with 16 bases between them. There are 13 residues in the CDR3. The CDR3 DNA reads TGCAGCGTTCAACAAGGGGTGGGAAACGAGCAGTACTTC. Translation gives CSVQQGVGNEQYF.

A few counts support this clonotype. The chain recombines TRBV5-1 with TRBJ2-7, with D perhaps being TRBD1 or TRBD2 (5 bases each). V lost 3 bases to trimming and J lost 2 bases, with 15 bases between them. Germline V gives CDR1 SGHRS, CDR2 YFSETQ. This CDR3 has 15 amino acids. In DNA form, the CDR3 reads TGCGCCAGCAGCTCTACGGGGCCCCGGGCCTACGAGCAGTACTTC. Amino acid sequence: CASSSTGPRAYEQYF.

This sequence joins TRBV14 and TRBJ1-1; D is uncertain. This CDR3 contains 16 residues. Germline CDR1 is SGHDN and CDR2 is FVKESK. Between the trimmed V and J ends, which lost 0 bases and 1 base, there was a span of 12 bases. CDR3 DNA: TGTGCCAGCAGCCAAGATTCACCCAACCGGAACACTGAAGCTTTCTTT. Amino acids: CASSQDSPNRNTEAFF. Full variable domain (missing parts from reference TRBV14 and TRBJ1-1): EAGVTQFPSHSVIEKGQTVTLRCDPISGHDNLYWYRRVMGKEIKFLLHFVKESKQDESGMPNNRFLAERTGGTYSTLKVQPAELEDSGVYFCASSQDSPNRNTEAFFGQGTRLTVV.

At least ten counts were recorded for this clonotype. This chain's CDR3 is CASSLSEQGTGELFF. CDR3 bases: TGTGCCAGCAGCTTGTCAGAACAGGGCACCGGGGAGCTGTTTTTT. The chain employs TRBV7-9 and TRBJ2-2, with D possibly matching TRBD1 (6 bases). The CDR3 has 15 amino acids. The germline V gene encodes CDR1 SEHNR and CDR2 FQNEAQ (reference sequence). V gave up 3 bases and J gave up 4 bases, with 12 bases separating them.

This chain joins TRBV20-1 and TRBJ2-3; TRBD2 aligns across 7 bases. V trimming: 1 base; J trimming: 0 bases; junction bases outside the gene matches: 1. The CDR3 loop spans 14 amino acids. Germline assignment: CDR1 DFQATT and CDR2 SNEGSKA (reference sequence). The chain's CDR3 is CSARGSGSTDTQYF. The CDR3 DNA reads TGCAGTGCTAGAGGTAGCGGGAGCACAGATACGCAGTATTTT.

The chain has TRBV20-1 and TRBJ2-1; TRBD2 matches at 10 bases. Germline CDR1 is DFQATT and CDR2 is SNEGSKA (reference sequence). The CDR3 is 17 amino acids. With 3 bases clipped from V and 0 bases from J, the junction kept 8 bases outside the gene matches. In DNA, the CDR3 is TGCAGTGCTAGTGCCCTAGCGGGGGCCACCTCCTACAATGAGCAGTTCTTC. Its protein is CSASALAGATSYNEQFF.

This sequence joins TRBV20-1 and TRBJ2-1; 7 bases align to TRBD2. V gave up 0 bases and J gave up 7 bases; unmatched junction bases: 9. CDR3 length: 15 amino acids. Germline V gives CDR1 DFQATT, CDR2 SNEGSKA (reference sequence). Here the CDR3 reads CSARESGASGNEQFF. As DNA, the CDR3 is TGCAGTGCTAGAGAGTCTGGCGCTAGCGGTAATGAGCAGTTCTTC.

The V gene is TRBV24-1, the J gene TRBJ2-1; 11 bases fit TRBD2. Germline V gene sequence: CDR1 KGHDR, CDR2 SFDVKD. J gave up 8 bases and V 3 bases, and 8 bases lay outside the gene matches. The CDR3 has 16 residues. The CDR3 sequence: CATSDHTSGRIDEQFF. DNA for the CDR3: TGTGCCACCAGTGATCATACTAGCGGGAGAATCGATGAGCAGTTCTTC.

There are many counts of this clonotype. J is TRBJ2-7 and V is TRBV9; D not certain. This CDR3 is 14 amino acids long. V was clipped by 0 bases and J by 2 bases, with 9 bases between them. Germline V gives CDR1 SGDLS, CDR2 YYNGEE. The CDR3, as DNA: TGTGCCAGCAGCGTAGTTGCGCCCGCCTACGAGCAGTACTTC. Protein sequence: CASSVVAPAYEQYF.

The sample holds a few counts of this clonotype. This rearrangement joins TRBV5-1 to TRBJ2-7; D ambiguous. Germline CDR1 and CDR2: SGHRS and YFSETQ. V was pared by 0 bases and J by 0 bases, with 7 bases between. This CDR3 has 14 amino acids. CDR3 nucleotide sequence: TGCGCCAGCAGCTTGGCGACGGACTCCTACGAGCAGTACTTC. Translating gives CASSLATDSYEQYF.

This clonotype was seen a few times. The genes are TRBV29-1 and TRBJ2-1; 9 nucleotides match TRBD2. Germline trimming cut 0 bases from V and 9 bases from J; bases unmatched to any gene: 3. The length of the CDR3 is 13 residues. Germline CDR1 SQVTM, CDR2 ANQGSEA. The CDR3 coding sequence is TGCAGCGTTGAAGACGAGACTAGCGGTGAGCAGTTCTTC. Its protein is CSVEDETSGEQFF.